Described below is a single TCR beta chain sequence and its context. CDR3 size: 15 residues. V lost 6 bases and J 3 bases, leaving 15 bases between the germline ends. Germline V gene sequence: CDR1 MDHEN, CDR2 SYDVKM. This sample stems from a study of T cell responses to AZD1222 COVID-19 vaccine. Sequencing was performed with immunoSEQ multiplex PCR; in TCRdb, only in-frame clones are kept and a portion is missing. Of about 150,000 clones detected, 75% to 90% appear once; the ten largest clones hold over 8%. The V and J genes are TRBV28 and TRBJ1-5, with D perhaps TRBD1 (6 bases). The sequencing used peripheral blood, collected 28 days after the second AZD1222 dose. The sequence was obtained from an adult who received the AZD1222 COVID-19 vaccine. CDR3 bases: TGTGCCAGCAGGCAAGGACGGACAGACAATCAGCCCCAGCATTTT. Residues: CASRQGRTDNQPQHF.